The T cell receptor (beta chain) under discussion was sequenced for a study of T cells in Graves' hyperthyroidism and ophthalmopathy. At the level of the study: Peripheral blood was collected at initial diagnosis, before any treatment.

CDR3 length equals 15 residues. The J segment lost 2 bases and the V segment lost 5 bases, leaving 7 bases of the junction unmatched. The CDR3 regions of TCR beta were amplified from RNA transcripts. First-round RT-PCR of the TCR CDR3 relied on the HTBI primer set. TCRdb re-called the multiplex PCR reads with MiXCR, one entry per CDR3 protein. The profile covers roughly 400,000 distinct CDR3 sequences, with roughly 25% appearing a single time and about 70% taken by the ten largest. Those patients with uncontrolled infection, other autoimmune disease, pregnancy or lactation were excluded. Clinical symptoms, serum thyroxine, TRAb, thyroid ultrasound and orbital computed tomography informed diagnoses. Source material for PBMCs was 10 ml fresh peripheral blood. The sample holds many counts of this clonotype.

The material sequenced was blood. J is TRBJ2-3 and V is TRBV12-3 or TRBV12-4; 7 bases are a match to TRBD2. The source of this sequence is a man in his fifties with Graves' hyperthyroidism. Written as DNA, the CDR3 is TGTGCCAGCAGTCGCTCTAGCGGACTCACAGATACGCAGTATTTT. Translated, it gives CASSRSSGLTDTQYF.